Following are 9 T cell receptor beta chains from one sample sequenced in a study of cytomegalovirus exposure and HLA in healthy donors. Primers included in the PCR were 60 Vbeta and 13 Jbeta primers. Profiling relied on immunoSEQ multiplex PCR, and the TCRdb table lists in-frame clones only, not all of them. Found here are about 100,000 clones, roughly 75% of them singletons; the top ten hold around 7%. Material for sequencing was PBMCs. All receptors come from a man aged 25-45 years in good health and CMV-seronegative.

This chain uses TRBV29-1 with TRBJ2-7; D is possibly TRBD1 (6 bases). The V end was cut by 4 bases, the J end by 10 bases, with 26 bases between. CDR3 length: 15 amino acids. Germline-derived CDR1 and CDR2 are SQVTM and ANQGSEA. The CDR3 DNA sequence: TGCAGCGTTGGCGCCCCACAGGGTCAAGCCACCATACAGTACTTC. Protein product: CSVGAPQGQATIQYF.

J is TRBJ1-4 and V is TRBV25-1, with unresolved D. This CDR3 contains 14 residues. V was shortened by 3 bases and J by 8 bases, with 13 bases between the two germline ends. Germline assignment: CDR1 MGHDK and CDR2 SYGVNS. Here the CDR3 reads CASSDRRAGEKLFF. CDR3 nucleotide sequence: TGTGCCAGCAGTGATCGGAGGGCTGGGGAAAAACTGTTTTTT.

This clone was observed a few times. This chain connects TRBV11-2 to TRBJ2-7; tentatively, D is TRBD1 (5 bases). CDR3 length equals 14 residues. CDR1 SGHAT and CDR2 FQNNGV come from the germline V gene. Trimming removed 2 bases at V and 1 base at J, with 9 bases between. CDR3 DNA: TGTGCCAGCAGCTTAATCAGGGAATCCTACGAGCAGTACTTC. This sequence encodes CASSLIRESYEQYF.

The rearrangement links TRBV12-5 to TRBJ1-2; no clear D gene. In germline, CDR1 is LGHNT, CDR2 FRNRAP. The CDR3 spans 13 residues. With 5 bases removed from V and 5 bases from J, the gap between germline ends came to 12 bases. Here the CDR3 reads CASGPTGEYGYTF. In DNA, the CDR3 is TGTGCTAGTGGTCCTACCGGGGAGTATGGCTACACCTTC. Full variable domain (missing parts from reference TRBV12-5 and TRBJ1-2): DARVTQTPRHKVTEMGQEVTMRCQPILGHNTVFWYRQTMMQGLELLAYFRNRAPLDDSGMPKDRFSAEMPDATLATLKIQPSEPRDSAVYFCASGPTGEYGYTFGSGTRLTVV.

This clone was recorded once. This chain links TRBV7-3 with TRBJ2-5; D is perhaps TRBD1 (5 bases). The CDR3 runs 15 residues. The germline V gene has CDR1 SGHTA and CDR2 FQGTGA. V was trimmed by 5 bases and J by 5 bases, leaving 18 bases between them. CDR3 sequence (DNA): TGTGCCAGCAGCACCAGACACTCAGGGCCGGAGACCCAGTACTTC. This gives the protein CASSTRHSGPETQYF.

This chain links TRBV5-1 with TRBJ2-1; no firm D call. CDR1 and CDR2 from the germline V gene are SGHRS and YFSETQ. Trimming took off 0 bases at V and 4 bases at J, with 5 bases between the two ends. The CDR3 is made up of 13 amino acids. The CDR3 is CASSLGTYNEQFF. The CDR3 coding sequence is TGCGCCAGCAGCTTGGGAACATACAATGAGCAGTTCTTC.

The chain uses TRBV28 and TRBJ2-1, with D possibly TRBD1 on 5 matching bases. Germline loops: CDR1 MDHEN, CDR2 SYDVKM. V lost 2 bases to trimming and J lost 0 bases, with 14 bases between them. CDR3 length: 17 amino acids. This CDR3 is CASSLVLGQGSYNEQFF. DNA of the CDR3: TGTGCCAGCAGTTTAGTGCTGGGTCAGGGCTCCTACAATGAGCAGTTCTTC.

The V and J genes are TRBV15 and TRBJ2-3; 8 bases agree with TRBD1. CDR3 size: 17 residues. J was trimmed by 2 bases and V by 4 bases; bases with no gene match: 11. The germline V gene has CDR1 LNHNV and CDR2 YYDKDF (reference sequence). CDR3 nucleotides: TGTGCCACCAGCATTTTTCCCCGGGACAGGTCCACAGATACGCAGTATTTT. It codes for CATSIFPRDRSTDTQYF.

The chain links TRBV5-1 to TRBJ2-7, with 8 bases identical to TRBD1. V lost 6 bases to trimming and J lost 2 bases; unmatched junction nucleotides: 7. This CDR3 is built from 14 residues. In germline, CDR1 is SGHRS, CDR2 YFSETQ. The CDR3 sequence is CASIPGQGAYEQYF. CDR3 DNA sequence: TGCGCCAGCATTCCTGGACAGGGCGCCTACGAGCAGTACTTC.